The T cell receptor beta chain described here comes from a study of T cells in women clearing cervical HPV infection. Study in general: Cases' blood sampling followed lesion detection by median about 21 weeks (90 to 200). Study observations and caveats: Repertoire richness, not evenness, was significantly elevated in CIN3+ cases versus controls. A classifier using richness and V gene abundances reached an AUC of about 0.83.

Notes on this clone: Its antigen is unknown. The read ends 3 residues shy of where the CDR3 ends; the end is completed using the germline J gene.

TCR beta CDR3 amplified by multiplex PCR from 950 to 1,500 ng genomic DNA. Here immunoSEQ multiplex PCR was the method, and the copy in TCRdb shows in-frame clones only, minus some. The sample totals 20,000 to 25,000 clones. Germline CDR1 reads LNHDA; CDR2 reads SQIVND (reference sequence). The CDR3 length is 14 residues. The germline V and J ends were trimmed by 3 bases and 0 bases, with 9 bases remaining between them. The receptor comes from a woman aged 18 to 75 with a cervical HPV16 infection that either progressed to CIN3+ or cleared (not recorded which). Sequences were obtained from blood buffy coat. The chain has TRBV19 and TRBJ2-7, with D tentatively TRBD1 (5 bases). The part of the CDR3 DNA that was read is TGTGCCAGTAGTATGGCACAGGCCTCCTACGAG. This gives the protein CASSMAQASYE. The entire CDR3 is CASSMAQASYEQYF.